Presented here are 8 T cell receptor beta chains from one specimen sequenced in a study of T-cell reconstitution after alpha-beta-depleted transplantation in children. Preparation of the TCRbeta library was carried out with unique molecular identifiers. MiXCR, run by TCRdb on the PCR reads, gives a single entry per CDR3 protein. The top ten clones hold 28% of a sample with about 900,000 distinct CDR3 sequences, 25% to 35% of them seen once. The sample here was PBMCs, mostly from graft donor cells, taken 360 days after TCRalphabeta/CD19-depleted stem cell transplant. Source of these receptors: a boy under two years old who had a stem cell transplant for SCID, so the T cells may come from the graft donor.

This clonotype was recorded a few times. The V call is TRBV24-1, the J call TRBJ2-5; weak D call: TRBD1 (6 bases). The V end was cut by 3 bases, the J end by 0 bases, with 16 bases between. CDR1 and CDR2 from the germline V gene are KGHDR and SFDVKD. CDR3 size: 17 residues. CDR3 loop: CATSDATRGPYQETQYF. CDR3 nucleotide sequence: TGTGCCACCAGTGATGCAACCAGGGGACCGTACCAAGAGACCCAGTACTTC.

The chain uses TRBV13 and TRBJ1-1; D uncertain. Germline V gene sequence: CDR1 PRHDT, CDR2 FYEKMQ (reference sequence). The CDR3 extends over 15 amino acids. The V end was cut by 7 bases, the J end by 0 bases, with 15 bases between. Here the CDR3 reads CASTRGGGLNTEAFF. The CDR3 DNA is TGTGCCAGCACCCGCGGAGGCGGATTGAACACTGAAGCTTTCTTT.

The chain is built from TRBV12-3 or TRBV12-4 and TRBJ2-7; TRBD2 matches at 13 bases. The CDR3 has 16 residues. J gave up 7 bases and V 6 bases, and 12 bases lay outside the gene matches. For the CDR3, the DNA is TGTGCCAGCAGCGGACTAGCGGGGGCCCTGGGGGAAGAGCAGTACTTC. Translation: CASSGLAGALGEEQYF.

J is TRBJ2-1 and V is TRBV5-1; 9 nucleotides align to TRBD2. Trimming cost V 3 bases and J 10 bases; bases outside gene matches: 8. This CDR3 spans 14 amino acids. CDR1 is SGHRS and CDR2 is YFSETQ in the germline V gene. This CDR3 is CASSWRERGAEQFF. The CDR3 nucleotides are TGCGCCAGCAGCTGGCGGGAGCGGGGGGCCGAGCAGTTCTTC.

The chain recombines TRBV5-1 with TRBJ2-1; 9 nucleotides align to TRBD2. Per the germline V gene, CDR1 is SGHRS and CDR2 is YFSETQ. The CDR3 extends over 18 amino acids. The V segment lost 4 bases and the J segment 6 bases; nucleotides outside the gene matches: 17. CDR3 nucleotides: TGCGCCAGCAGCCCGGGGGGCAGCGGGGGGCTCTGGTTCAATGAGCAGTTCTTC. It specifies CASSPGGSGGLWFNEQFF.

J is TRBJ2-6 and V is TRBV12-3 or TRBV12-4; 7 positions match TRBD2. V lost 7 bases to trimming and J lost 2 bases; unmatched junction nucleotides: 11. The CDR3 covers 17 residues. CDR3 protein: CASIRYGGTAGANVLTF. For the CDR3, the DNA is TGTGCCAGCATACGTTACGGGGGGACGGCTGGGGCCAACGTCCTGACTTTC.

The chain recombines TRBV15 with TRBJ2-7, with TRBD2 matching over 7 bases. Losses at the gene ends were 0 bases for V and 5 bases for J; bases not matched to a gene: 7. Germline V gene sequence: CDR1 LNHNV, CDR2 YYDKDF (reference sequence). There are 15 residues in the CDR3. The DNA for the CDR3 is TGTGCCACCAGCAGAGAGGGGGGAGGGTTAAACGAGCAGTACTTC. It codes for CATSREGGGLNEQYF.

This clonotype was counted a few times. The chain joins TRBV24-1 to TRBJ2-3; 13 bases fit TRBD2. The CDR3 totals 17 residues. The germline V gene encodes CDR1 KGHDR and CDR2 SFDVKD. The junction had 9 bases not matched to a gene; V was cut back by 3 bases and J by 7 bases. CDR3: CATSDPQGLAGVNTQYF. CDR3 bases: TGTGCCACCAGTGATCCTCAAGGACTAGCGGGGGTGAATACGCAGTATTTT.